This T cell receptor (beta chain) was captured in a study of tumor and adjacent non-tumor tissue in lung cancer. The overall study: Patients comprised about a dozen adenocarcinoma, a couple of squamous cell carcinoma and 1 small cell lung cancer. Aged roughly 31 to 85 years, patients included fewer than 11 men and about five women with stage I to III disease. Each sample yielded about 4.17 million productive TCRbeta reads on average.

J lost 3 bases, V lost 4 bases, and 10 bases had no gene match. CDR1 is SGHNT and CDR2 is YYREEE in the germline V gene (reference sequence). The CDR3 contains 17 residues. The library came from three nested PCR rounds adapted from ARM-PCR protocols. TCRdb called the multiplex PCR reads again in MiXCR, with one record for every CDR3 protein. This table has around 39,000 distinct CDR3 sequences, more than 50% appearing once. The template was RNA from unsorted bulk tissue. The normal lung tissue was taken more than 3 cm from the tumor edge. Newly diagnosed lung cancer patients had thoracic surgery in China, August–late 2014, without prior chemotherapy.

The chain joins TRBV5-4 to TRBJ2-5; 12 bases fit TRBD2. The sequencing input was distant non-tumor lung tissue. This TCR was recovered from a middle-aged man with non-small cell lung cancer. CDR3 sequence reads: CASSPFGLAGGKETQYF. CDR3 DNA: TGTGCCAGCAGCCCCTTCGGGCTAGCGGGGGGGAAAGAGACCCAGTACTTC.